This T cell receptor beta chain was identified in a study of blood T cells in healthy people across ages. A J-beta primer mix and a sample-barcoded 5' primer were used in a second PCR of roughly 6 to 12 cycles. MiXCR, applied by TCRdb to the 5' RACE reads, yields one record per CDR3 protein. Of 800,000 to 1,000,000 distinct CDR3 sequences in the sample, approximately 49% are singletons; the top ten hold under 15%. The authors drew around 11 milliliters of peripheral blood from each donor. There are 16 residues in the CDR3. Germline loops: CDR1 SGDLS, CDR2 YYNGEE. V was shortened by 3 bases and J by 0 bases, with 15 bases between the two germline ends.

Sequencing used blood. This sequence originates from a young man in good health. This chain uses TRBV9 with TRBJ1-2; D unclear. CDR3 bases: TGTGCCAGCAGCGGAGCCCTCCGGAGGCCTAACTATGGCTACACCTTC. Its translation: CASSGALRRPNYGYTF.